This T cell receptor beta chain emerged from a study of T-cell reconstitution after alpha-beta-depleted transplantation in children. Study conclusions and caveats: Some patients' high day-60 TCRbeta diversity was attributed to recipient cells surviving conditioning.

During its preparation, the TCRbeta library received unique molecular identifiers. TCRdb processed the PCR reads anew with MiXCR; each CDR3 protein has one entry. The table has hundreds of thousands of distinct CDR3 sequences, 13% seen once; the top ten hold approximately 0.8%. CDR1 and CDR2 from the germline V gene are MGHRA and YSYEKL. The CDR3 runs to 11 residues. The V end was cut by 4 bases, the J end by 7 bases, with 5 bases between. The sample holds many counts of this clonotype. Its antigen remains unidentified. The chain is built from TRBV4-1 and TRBJ2-1; the D is unclear. The source of this sequence is a girl aged 2 to 9 with congenital amegakaryocytic thrombocytopenia, due to receive a stem cell transplant. The specimen was PBMCs, collected before TCRalphabeta/CD19-depleted stem cell transplant. This CDR3 reads CASSRSNEQFF. Written as DNA, the CDR3 is TGCGCCAGCAGCCGCTCGAATGAGCAGTTCTTC.